The T cell receptor (beta chain) described here comes from a study of blood T cell repertoires in COVID-19. Study-level background: T cells, B-cell-depleted T cells, or PBMCs supplied cDNA or gDNA.

Profiled with immunoSEQ multiplex PCR; TCRdb holds only in-frame clones, not every one. The sample carries approximately 68,000 clones, around four fifths recorded once. Trimming cost V 5 bases and J 8 bases; bases outside gene matches: 7. This CDR3 is built from 16 residues. Germline assignment: CDR1 SGHAT and CDR2 FQDESV (reference sequence). Sequencing was done on a sample of peripheral blood. The clonotype was recovered from a woman between 45 and 65 years old with acute or convalescent COVID-19. The chain uses TRBV11-1 and TRBJ2-1; 15 nucleotides align to TRBD2. The CDR3 region has the DNA TGTGCCAGCAGCACCGGACTAGCGGGAGGGGTGGATGAGCAGTTCTTC. The encoded protein is CASSTGLAGGVDEQFF.